This T cell receptor beta chain was retrieved from a study of CD8 T cells in ankylosing spondylitis. Study-wide results and caveats: Disease-linked clones reportedly concentrated significantly in matched ankylosing spondylitis synovial fluid. Earlier work had already found some motif variants in reactive arthritis synovial fluid and blood. Within ankylosing spondylitis blood, a TCR beta motif made up of roughly eight highly homologous variants appeared to be characteristic.

The V end lost 4 bases, the J end lost 6 bases, and 20 bases lay between the germline ends. The germline gives CDR1 SGHRS, CDR2 YFSETQ. This CDR3 is 16 amino acids long. Generation of TCR beta libraries employed quantitative 5'-RACE incorporating molecular barcodes. From the 5' RACE reads, TCRdb called clonotypes with MiXCR, one entry per CDR3 protein. The sample yields over 450,000 distinct CDR3 sequences, roughly 13% seen once. Many counts were recorded for this clonotype. Its target is unknown. The clonotype comes from a male donor with ankylosing spondylitis. The sample consisted of blood, either unsorted or a sorted T cell fraction (not recorded which). J is TRBJ2-1 and V is TRBV5-1; possibly TRBD2 for D (6 bases). In nucleotides, the CDR3 is TGCGCCAGCAGCCGGGGGAATCAACCTTTCGGCAATGAGCAGTTCTTC. Its protein is CASSRGNQPFGNEQFF.